This TCR beta chain was identified during a study of control samples from healthy donors and cancer patients. Assay used: immunoSEQ multiplex PCR; TCRdb lists only in-frame clones, some missing. This sample yields 25,000 to 35,000 clones, of which approximately 87% are seen a single time; about 1.5% belongs to the top ten. Sequencing input: PBMCs. The receptor comes from a woman aged 35 to 49 with lung cancer.

The CDR3 protein is CASSIGRNTDTQYF. The CDR3 nucleotides are TGTGCCAGTAGTATTGGACGGAACACAGATACGCAGTATTTT. The gene calls are TRBV19 and TRBJ2-3; D not resolved. Germline V CDR1 and CDR2: LNHDA, SQIVND (reference sequence). The CDR3 is 14 amino acids. Deletions cut 3 bases from V and 2 bases from J, with 9 bases between.